This T cell receptor (beta chain) was captured in a study of cytomegalovirus exposure and HLA in healthy donors. Points from the study as a whole: HLA allele associations emerged for roughly 16,000 TCR beta sequences in a later analysis, at 0.05 false discovery rate.

This clone showed up just a few times. What it recognizes is unknown. The CDR3 consists of 16 residues. CDR1 and CDR2 (germline): SGDLS, YYNGEE. J was trimmed by 2 bases and V by 1 base; bases with no gene match: 3. The study ran its PCR with 60 Vbeta and 13 Jbeta primers. As handled by the study authors: Around 11 million of roughly 81 million unique TCR beta chains were shared, per a later count. Assay used: immunoSEQ multiplex PCR; TCRdb lists only in-frame clones, some missing. V and J calls and clone size are as listed in that table; D and trimming were resolved from the DNA. The sample comprises under 150,000 clones, around 86% of which are singletons, and under 4% rests with the top ten.

This receptor was taken from a woman in her 30s in good health and CMV-seronegative. The sample consisted of PBMCs. The V gene is TRBV9, the J gene TRBJ2-3, with 11 bases lining up with TRBD1. In nucleotides, the CDR3 is TGTGCCAGCAGCGTACGGACAGGGGGCATCACAGATACGCAGTATTTT. It yields the protein CASSVRTGGITDTQYF.